The 30 T cell receptor beta chains reported below all come from one sample, sequenced in a study of cytomegalovirus exposure and HLA in healthy donors. Profiled with immunoSEQ multiplex PCR; TCRdb holds only in-frame clones, not every one. The sample records about 200,000 clones, around 87% being singletons. The sample comprised PBMCs. The receptors derive from a woman younger than 30 in good health and CMV-seropositive.

The rearrangement links TRBV5-1 to TRBJ2-3; 9 bases are a match to TRBD1. The J segment lost 5 bases and the V segment lost 2 bases, leaving 3 bases of the junction unmatched. CDR3 length: 14 amino acids. The germline V gene has CDR1 SGHRS and CDR2 YFSETQ. DNA for the CDR3: TGCGCCAGCAGCTTCAGACAGGGGGGAGATACGCAGTATTTT. It specifies CASSFRQGGDTQYF.

The rearrangement uses TRBV5-1 and TRBJ2-1; D is unclear. Trimming cost V 4 bases and J 5 bases, with 19 bases left between them. This CDR3 is built from 16 residues. The germline V gene encodes CDR1 SGHRS and CDR2 YFSETQ. As DNA, the CDR3 is TGCGCCAGCAGCCTCGAGGTAGCCGCGACTGACAATGAGCAGTTCTTC. Translation gives CASSLEVAATDNEQFF.

The chain uses TRBV20-1 and TRBJ2-3, with no clear D. Trimming removed 3 bases from V and 9 bases from J, with 10 bases in between. This CDR3 has 11 amino acids. Germline-derived CDR1 and CDR2 are DFQATT and SNEGSKA (reference sequence). CDR3 loop: CSASFSLTQYF. CDR3 sequence (DNA): TGCAGTGCTAGTTTTTCGCTAACGCAGTATTTT.

This rearrangement joins TRBV10-3 to TRBJ1-5; D is uncertain. V lost 11 bases and J 5 bases, leaving 13 bases between the germline ends. The germline CDR1 and CDR2 sequences are ENHRY and SYGVKD. There are 12 residues in the CDR3. CDR3 in amino acids: CASKGGDQPQHF. The CDR3 bases are TGTGCCTCCAAGGGAGGCGATCAGCCCCAGCATTTT.

This clone was seen only once. The chain uses TRBV18 and TRBJ2-1; possible D gene TRBD1, 7 bases. The CDR3 runs to 14 residues. Between the trimmed V and J ends, which lost 2 bases and 6 bases, there was a span of 11 bases. CDR1 is KGHSH, CDR2 LQKENI, per germline. As DNA, the CDR3 is TGTGCCAGCTCACCAGGGCAGGGGGGCAATGAGCAGTTCTTC. Its translation: CASSPGQGGNEQFF.

This clone appeared a single time. J is TRBJ2-3 and V is TRBV7-3, with 7 bases that match TRBD2. The CDR3 contains 15 residues. Germline V gene lookup returns CDR1 SGHTA and CDR2 FQGTGA. V shed 2 bases, J shed 1 base, and the junction held 3 bases outside the gene matches. The CDR3 loop reads CASSLQAGGTDTQYF. CDR3 coding DNA: TGTGCCAGCAGCTTACAGGCGGGAGGCACAGATACGCAGTATTTT.

The V call is TRBV5-1, the J call TRBJ2-3; D is possibly TRBD2 (6 bases). The germline V and J ends were trimmed by 4 bases and 5 bases, with 17 bases remaining between them. The CDR3 has 15 amino acids. Germline-derived CDR1 and CDR2 are SGHRS and YFSETQ. The CDR3 DNA reads TGCGCCAGCAGCCCTGAAACGGGAGATGGAGATACGCAGTATTTT. As protein: CASSPETGDGDTQYF.

The chain links TRBV14 to TRBJ1-1, with D possibly being TRBD1 (5 bases). The V gene's germline CDR1 is SGHDN and CDR2 FVKESK. The CDR3 is 14 residues long. The V gene lost 1 base and the J gene lost 0 bases, with 6 bases spanning the gap. The CDR3 DNA sequence: TGTGCCAGCAGCCAAGGGGGCATGAACACTGAAGCTTTCTTT. Its translation: CASSQGGMNTEAFF.

This clone was detected only once. V is TRBV7-9 and J is TRBJ2-3; 11 positions match TRBD2. Germline V gene sequence: CDR1 SEHNR, CDR2 FQNEAQ (reference sequence). Germline trimming cut 8 bases from V and 4 bases from J; bases unmatched to any gene: 8. The CDR3 length is 15 residues. In DNA, the CDR3 is TGTGCCAGCCACGATAGCGGGAGGGACCCAGATACGCAGTATTTT. Translating gives CASHDSGRDPDTQYF.

The chain uses TRBV7-8 and TRBJ2-7, with 8 bases aligning to TRBD1. The CDR3 loop spans 14 amino acids. CDR1 SGHVS and CDR2 FQNEAQ come from the germline V gene. The V gene end was trimmed by 5 bases and the J gene end by 6 bases; junction bases not matched to a gene: 9. CDR3 loop: CASSQLTGVGEQYF. The DNA of the CDR3 is TGTGCCAGCAGCCAACTGACAGGGGTGGGCGAGCAGTACTTC. Filled out from reference TRBV7-8 and TRBJ2-7, the complete variable domain reads GAGVSQSPRYKVAKRGQDVALRCDPISGHVSLFWYQQALGQGPEFLTYFQNEAQLDKSGLPSDRFFAERPEGSVSTLKIQRTQQEDSAVYLCASSQLTGVGEQYFGPGTRLTVT.

As DNA, the CDR3 is TGTGCCAGCAGTTTCGGGACACCAGCTAACTATGGCTACACCTTC. It specifies CASSFGTPANYGYTF. The genes are TRBV27 and TRBJ1-2, with D possibly being TRBD1 (6 bases). V lost 3 bases and J 0 bases, leaving 11 bases between the germline ends. CDR1 and CDR2 from the germline V gene are MNHEY and SMNVEV (reference sequence). The CDR3 runs 15 residues.

The chain couples TRBV30 to TRBJ1-5, with 7 bases that match TRBD1. The CDR3 is made up of 13 amino acids. V lost 4 bases, J lost 3 bases, and 3 bases stayed unmatched. The germline V gene has CDR1 GTSNPN and CDR2 SVGIG (reference sequence). The CDR3 here is CAWNTGVNQPQHF. Written as DNA, the CDR3 is TGTGCCTGGAATACAGGGGTCAATCAGCCCCAGCATTTT.

The gene calls are TRBV30 and TRBJ1-5, with no clear D. Trimming cost V 0 bases and J 3 bases, with 9 bases left between them. Germline values: CDR1 GTSNPN, CDR2 SVGIG (reference sequence). The CDR3 spans 14 residues. The CDR3 coding sequence is TGTGCCTGGAGTGTACCCGGGTTCAATCAGCCCCAGCATTTT. Protein: CAWSVPGFNQPQHF.

The CDR3 spells CASSLLLANNEQFF. In DNA form, the CDR3 reads TGTGCCAGCAGCCTTTTACTAGCCAACAATGAGCAGTTCTTC. J is TRBJ2-1 and V is TRBV5-6, with D possibly matching TRBD2 (6 bases). Trimming stripped 4 bases from V and 5 bases from J, with 13 bases between. CDR1 is SGHDT, CDR2 YYEEEE, per germline. The CDR3 extends over 14 amino acids.

The count of this clone is one. This sequence joins TRBV14 and TRBJ2-5; D is possibly TRBD2 (6 bases). The CDR3 spans 16 residues. The V gene lost 2 bases and the J gene lost 5 bases, with 18 bases spanning the gap. Looked up from germline, CDR1 is SGHDN and CDR2 is FVKESK. The CDR3, as DNA: TGTGCCAGCAGCCAACCATACAGGAGGGGATGGGAGACCCAGTACTTC. Encoded protein: CASSQPYRRGWETQYF.

The chain is built from TRBV28 and TRBJ2-7, with 8 bases matching TRBD1. Germline V CDR1 and CDR2: MDHEN, SYDVKM. This CDR3 has 16 amino acids. Trimming cost V 4 bases and J 0 bases; bases outside gene matches: 8. This CDR3 is CASSSSGQDFSYEQYF. CDR3 coding DNA: TGTGCCAGCAGTTCATCGGGACAGGACTTCTCCTACGAGCAGTACTTC.

This chain links TRBV2 with TRBJ2-6; TRBD2 agrees at 8 bases. V trimming: 6 bases; J trimming: 13 bases; junction bases outside the gene matches: 14. This CDR3 comprises 15 residues. Germline V CDR1 and CDR2: SNHLY, FYNNEI. CDR3 coding DNA: TGTGCCAGCAGCCCCCGGGCGGGGGGCTCCCCGGTCCTGACTTTC. Protein sequence: CASSPRAGGSPVLTF. Filled out from reference TRBV2 and TRBJ2-6, the complete variable domain reads EPEVTQTPSHQVTQMGQEVILRCVPISNHLYFYWYRQILGQKVEFLVSFYNNEISEKSEIFDDQFSVERPDGSNFTLKIRSTKLEDSAMYFCASSPRAGGSPVLTFGAGSRLTVL.

The rearrangement links TRBV6-5 to TRBJ1-1; TRBD1 matches at 9 bases. V shed 7 bases and J 6 bases; nucleotides not matched to a gene: 6. Germline CDR1 MNHEY, CDR2 SVGAGI. The CDR3 spans 13 residues. CDR3 DNA: TGTGCCAGCACTCACAGGGGGCACCCTGAAGCTTTCTTT. Translation gives CASTHRGHPEAFF.

This clone was counted between two and nine times. The chain links TRBV5-1 to TRBJ2-1; 9 bases are a match to TRBD2. CDR1 SGHRS and CDR2 YFSETQ come from the germline V gene. V shed 9 bases, J shed 6 bases, and the junction held 13 bases outside the gene matches. This CDR3 comprises 15 residues. The CDR3 protein is CATKGGTSGFNEQFF. In nucleotides, the CDR3 is TGCGCCACCAAGGGGGGAACTAGCGGGTTCAATGAGCAGTTCTTC.

V usage is TRBV27 and J usage is TRBJ2-7; TRBD1 is a possible D gene (5 bases). From germline, CDR1 is MNHEY and CDR2 SMNVEV (reference sequence). The CDR3 loop spans 13 amino acids. V was shortened by 4 bases and J by 0 bases, with 7 bases between the two germline ends. The CDR3 coding sequence is TGTGCCAGCAGTTCGGACAACTCCTACGAGCAGTACTTC. Its protein is CASSSDNSYEQYF.

The chain combines TRBV30 with TRBJ2-3; 12 bases match TRBD2. The V gene's germline CDR1 is GTSNPN and CDR2 SVGIG (reference sequence). This CDR3 comprises 15 residues. Losses at the gene ends were 5 bases for V and 2 bases for J; bases not matched to a gene: 5. The DNA of the CDR3 is TGTGCCTGGGAGAGACTAGCGGGAGCCACAGATACGCAGTATTTT. Its translation is CAWERLAGATDTQYF. Combining the CDR3 with reference TRBV30 and TRBJ2-3 gives the whole variable domain SQTIHQWPATLVQPVGSPLSLECTVEGTSNPNLYWYRQAAGRGLQLLFYSVGIGQISSEVPQNLSASRPQDRQFILSSKKLLLSDSGFYLCAWERLAGATDTQYFGPGTRLTVL.

The V and J genes are TRBV4-1 and TRBJ1-2, with D perhaps matching TRBD1 (5 bases). CDR3 length: 14 residues. Germline V gene sequence: CDR1 MGHRA, CDR2 YSYEKL. V lost 4 bases and J 5 bases, leaving 14 bases between the germline ends. CDR3 nucleotide sequence: TGCGCCAGCAGCCTAAGCTCAGGGTCGTATGGCTACACCTTC. Its translation is CASSLSSGSYGYTF.

With respect to this clone: Other nucleotide sequences in the sample specify the same CDR3. The chain joins TRBV27 to TRBJ1-1; no clear D. Germline CDR1 and CDR2: MNHEY and SMNVEV (reference sequence). CDR3 length: 13 residues. Trimming removed 3 bases at V and 3 bases at J, with 8 bases between. The CDR3 DNA follows: TGTGCCAGCAGTTTGGGAGCAGACACTGAAGCTTTCTTT. Translation: CASSLGADTEAFF.

The gene calls are TRBV10-3 and TRBJ2-7; maybe TRBD1 (6 bases). The V end was cut by 7 bases, the J end by 1 base, with 11 bases between. The CDR3 has 13 residues. CDR1 and CDR2 from the germline V gene are ENHRY and SYGVKD. The CDR3 DNA follows: TGTGCCATCAAGGGACATAGTTCCTACGAGCAGTACTTC. Translation gives CAIKGHSSYEQYF.

DNA of the CDR3: TGTGCCAGCAGTTTCAGTAACGAGCAGTACTTC. Translating it yields CASSFSNEQYF. The chain links TRBV28 to TRBJ2-7; D is undetermined. CDR1 is MDHEN and CDR2 is SYDVKM in the germline V gene. Trimming removed 3 bases from V and 5 bases from J, with 5 bases in between. This CDR3 has 11 residues.

The sample holds one count of this clone. The chain links TRBV5-6 to TRBJ1-2, with D maybe TRBD1 (6 bases). The V end lost 3 bases, the J end lost 4 bases, and 19 bases lay between the germline ends. CDR1 and CDR2 (germline): SGHDT, YYEEEE. CDR3 length: 16 residues. The CDR3 region is CASSSLGQILPYGYTF. CDR3 DNA: TGTGCCAGCAGCTCATTAGGACAGATATTGCCCTATGGCTACACCTTC. Variable domain in full (rest from reference TRBV5-6 and TRBJ1-2): DAGVTQSPTHLIKTRGQQVTLRCSPKSGHDTVSWYQQALGQGPQFIFQYYEEEERQRGNFPDRFSGHQFPNYSSELNVNALLLGDSALYLCASSSLGQILPYGYTFGSGTRLTVV.

The chain combines TRBV10-1 with TRBJ2-7; D may be TRBD1 (5 bases). The V end was cut by 4 bases, the J end by 1 base, with 8 bases between. This CDR3 is built from 13 residues. Germline V CDR1 and CDR2: WNHNN, SYGVQD (reference sequence). CDR3 residues: CASSAGSSYEQYF. The CDR3, as DNA: TGCGCCAGCAGTGCAGGGTCTTCCTACGAGCAGTACTTC.

V and J are TRBV5-4 and TRBJ1-5; 9 bases are a match to TRBD1. The CDR3 loop spans 16 amino acids. V lost 3 bases and J lost 5; bases outside the gene matches: 9. Germline assignment: CDR1 SGHNT and CDR2 YYREEE (reference sequence). Written as DNA, the CDR3 is TGTGCCAGCAGCTCCGGAGGGGGACAGGGTTATCAGCCCCAGCATTTT. It is translated as CASSSGGGQGYQPQHF.

Worth noting for this clone: Different DNA sequences within this sample yield the same CDR3. The chain combines TRBV7-9 with TRBJ1-5; 7 bases are a match to TRBD1. Germline V gene lookup returns CDR1 SEHNR and CDR2 FQNEAQ (reference sequence). V shed 0 bases and J 4 bases; nucleotides not matched to a gene: 0. This CDR3 comprises 14 residues. The CDR3 is CASSLATGNQPQHF. Written as DNA, the CDR3 is TGTGCCAGCAGCTTAGCGACAGGGAATCAGCCCCAGCATTTT.

There are a few counts of this clone. The chain couples TRBV19 to TRBJ2-7; 8 nucleotides line up with TRBD1. The germline V gene encodes CDR1 LNHDA and CDR2 SQIVND (reference sequence). The CDR3 loop spans 13 amino acids. With V trimmed by 5 bases and J by 3 bases, 3 bases remained unmatched. In DNA, the CDR3 is TGTGCCAGTAGTCCGGGACAGGACTACGAGCAGTACTTC. Protein product: CASSPGQDYEQYF.